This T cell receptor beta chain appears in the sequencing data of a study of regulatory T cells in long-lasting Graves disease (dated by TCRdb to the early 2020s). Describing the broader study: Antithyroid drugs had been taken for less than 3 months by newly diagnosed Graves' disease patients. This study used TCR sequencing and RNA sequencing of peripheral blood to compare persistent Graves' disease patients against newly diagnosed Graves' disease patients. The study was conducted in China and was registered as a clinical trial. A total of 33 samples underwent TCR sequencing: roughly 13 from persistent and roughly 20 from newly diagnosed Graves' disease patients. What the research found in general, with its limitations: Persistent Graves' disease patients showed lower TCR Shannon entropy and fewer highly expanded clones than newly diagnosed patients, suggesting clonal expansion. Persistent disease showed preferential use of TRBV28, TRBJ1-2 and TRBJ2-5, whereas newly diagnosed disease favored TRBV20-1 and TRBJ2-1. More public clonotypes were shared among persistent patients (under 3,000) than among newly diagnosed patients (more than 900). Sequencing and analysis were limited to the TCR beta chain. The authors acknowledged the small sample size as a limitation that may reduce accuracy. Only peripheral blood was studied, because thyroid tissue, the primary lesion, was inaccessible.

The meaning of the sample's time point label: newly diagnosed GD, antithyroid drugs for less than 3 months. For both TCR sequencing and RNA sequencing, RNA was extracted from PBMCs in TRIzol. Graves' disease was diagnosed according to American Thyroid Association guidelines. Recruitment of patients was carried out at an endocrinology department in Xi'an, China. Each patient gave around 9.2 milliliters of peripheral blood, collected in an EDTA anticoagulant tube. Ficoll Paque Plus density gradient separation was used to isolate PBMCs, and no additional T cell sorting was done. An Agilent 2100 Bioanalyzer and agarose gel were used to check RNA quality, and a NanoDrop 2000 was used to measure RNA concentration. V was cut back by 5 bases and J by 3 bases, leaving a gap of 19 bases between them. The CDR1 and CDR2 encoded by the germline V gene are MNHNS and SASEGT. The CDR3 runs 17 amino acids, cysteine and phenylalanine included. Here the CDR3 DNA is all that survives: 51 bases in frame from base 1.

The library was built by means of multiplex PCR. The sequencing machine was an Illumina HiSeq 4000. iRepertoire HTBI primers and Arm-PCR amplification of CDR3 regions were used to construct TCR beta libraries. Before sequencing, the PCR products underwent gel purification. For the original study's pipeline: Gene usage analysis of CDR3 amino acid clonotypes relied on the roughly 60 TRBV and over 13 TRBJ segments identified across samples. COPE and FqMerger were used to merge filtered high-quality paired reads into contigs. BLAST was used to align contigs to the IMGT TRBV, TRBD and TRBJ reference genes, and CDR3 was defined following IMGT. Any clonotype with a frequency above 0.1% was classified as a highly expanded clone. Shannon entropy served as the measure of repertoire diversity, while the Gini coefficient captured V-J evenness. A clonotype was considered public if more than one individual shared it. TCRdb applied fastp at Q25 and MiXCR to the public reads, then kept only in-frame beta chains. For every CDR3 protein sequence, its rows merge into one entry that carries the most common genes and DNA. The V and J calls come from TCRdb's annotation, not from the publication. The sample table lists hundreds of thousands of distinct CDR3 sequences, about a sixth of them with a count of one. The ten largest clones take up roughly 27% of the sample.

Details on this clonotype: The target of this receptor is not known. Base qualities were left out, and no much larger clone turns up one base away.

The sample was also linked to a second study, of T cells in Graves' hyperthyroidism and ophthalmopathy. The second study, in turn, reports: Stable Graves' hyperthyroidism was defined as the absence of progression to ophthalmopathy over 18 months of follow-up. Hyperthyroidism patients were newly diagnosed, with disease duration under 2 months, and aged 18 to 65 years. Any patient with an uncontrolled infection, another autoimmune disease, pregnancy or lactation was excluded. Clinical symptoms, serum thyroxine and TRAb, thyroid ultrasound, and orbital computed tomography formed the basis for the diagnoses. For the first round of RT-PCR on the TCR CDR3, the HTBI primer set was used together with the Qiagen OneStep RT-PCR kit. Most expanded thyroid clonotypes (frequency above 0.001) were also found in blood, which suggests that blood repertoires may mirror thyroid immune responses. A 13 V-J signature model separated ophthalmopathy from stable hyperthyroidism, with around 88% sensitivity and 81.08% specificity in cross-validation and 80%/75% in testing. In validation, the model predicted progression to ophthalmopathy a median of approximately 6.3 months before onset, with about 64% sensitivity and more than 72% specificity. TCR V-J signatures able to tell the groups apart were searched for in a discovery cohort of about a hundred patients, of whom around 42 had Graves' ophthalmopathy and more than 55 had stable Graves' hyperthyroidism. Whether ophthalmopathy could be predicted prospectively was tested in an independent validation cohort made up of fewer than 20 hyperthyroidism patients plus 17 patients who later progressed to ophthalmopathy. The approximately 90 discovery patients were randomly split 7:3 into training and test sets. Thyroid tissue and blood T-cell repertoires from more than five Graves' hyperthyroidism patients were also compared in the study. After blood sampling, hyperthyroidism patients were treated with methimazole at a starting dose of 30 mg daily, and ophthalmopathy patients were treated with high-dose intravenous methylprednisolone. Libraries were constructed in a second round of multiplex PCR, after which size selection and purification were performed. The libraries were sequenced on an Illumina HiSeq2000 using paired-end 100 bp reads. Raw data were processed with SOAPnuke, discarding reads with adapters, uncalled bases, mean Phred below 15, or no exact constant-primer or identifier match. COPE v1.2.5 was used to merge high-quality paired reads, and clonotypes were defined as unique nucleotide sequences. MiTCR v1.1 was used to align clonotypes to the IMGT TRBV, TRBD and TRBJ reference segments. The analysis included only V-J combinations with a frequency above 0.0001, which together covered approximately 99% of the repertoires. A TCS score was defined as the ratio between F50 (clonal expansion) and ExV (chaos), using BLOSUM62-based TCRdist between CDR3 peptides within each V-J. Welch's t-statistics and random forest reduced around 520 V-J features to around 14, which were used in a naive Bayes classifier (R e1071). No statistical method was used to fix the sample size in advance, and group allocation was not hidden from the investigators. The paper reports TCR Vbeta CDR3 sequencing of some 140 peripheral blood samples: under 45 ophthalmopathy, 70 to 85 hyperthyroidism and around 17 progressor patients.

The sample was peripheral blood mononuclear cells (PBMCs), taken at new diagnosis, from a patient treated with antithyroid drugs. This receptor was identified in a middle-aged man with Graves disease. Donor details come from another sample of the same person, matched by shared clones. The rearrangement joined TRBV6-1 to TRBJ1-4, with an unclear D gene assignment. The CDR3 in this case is CASSRRPGARSNEKLFF. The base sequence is TGTGCCAGCAGTCGACGACCGGGCGCCCGATCTAATGAAAAACTGTTTTTT.